These T cell receptor beta chains were read from a single sample in a study of HIV-infected patients and healthy controls. TCRdb recomputed calls from the 5' RACE reads with MiXCR, one row per CDR3 protein. The table shows some 11,000 distinct CDR3 sequences, with 9.3% occurring only once. The source material was blood, sampled before antiretroviral therapy. These receptors came from an adult with HIV infection. The donor label of this sample is uncertain. The CDR3 runs from the conserved cysteine through the conserved F or W. D genes are given only for firm matches. Clone size is stated in some rows and not others, as once, few, many or a class when expanded.

abundance: many
j_gene: TRBJ2-3
v_gene: TRBV5-1
d_gene: .
CDR3nt: TGCGCCAGCAGCTTGGGGGACCTTCGTTACGATACGCAGTATTTT
CDR3aa: CASSLGDLRYDTQYF

abundance: many
j_gene: TRBJ1-2
v_gene: TRBV2
d_gene: .
CDR3nt: TGTGCCAGCAGATCGACAGTAGGTCGGGATGGCTACACCTTC
CDR3aa: CASRSTVGRDGYTF

abundance: few
j_gene: TRBJ2-1
v_gene: TRBV24-1
d_gene: .
CDR3nt: TGTGCCACCAGTGATTTTGGGGCCGGGGGCTCCTACAATGAGCAGTTCTTC
CDR3aa: CATSDFGAGGSYNEQFF

abundance: few
j_gene: TRBJ1-1
v_gene: TRBV6-1
d_gene: .
CDR3nt: TGTGCCAGCGAGATGGCGGGGGGGAGGACTGAAGCTTTCTTT
CDR3aa: CASEMAGGRTEAFF

abundance: few
j_gene: TRBJ2-1
v_gene: TRBV7-3
d_gene: TRBD2
CDR3nt: TGTGCCAGCAGCTTAAAAGGAACTAGCGGGAGGGCCGATAATGAGCAGTTCTTC
CDR3aa: CASSLKGTSGRADNEQFF

abundance: many
j_gene: TRBJ2-1
v_gene: TRBV12-3/TRBV12-4
d_gene: TRBD2
CDR3nt: TGTGCCAGCAGTTTCGGACTAGCGGGGGTTGACAATGAGCAGTTCTTC
CDR3aa: CASSFGLAGVDNEQFF

abundance: many
j_gene: TRBJ2-3
v_gene: TRBV5-4
d_gene: TRBD2
CDR3nt: TGTGCCAGCAGCTTGGATGGACTAGAGACAGATACGCAGTATTTT
CDR3aa: CASSLDGLETDTQYF

abundance: many
j_gene: TRBJ2-1
v_gene: TRBV11-1
d_gene: TRBD2
CDR3nt: TGTGCCAGCAGCCGGACTAGCGGGAGGTACAATGAGCAGTTCTTC
CDR3aa: CASSRTSGRYNEQFF

abundance: many
j_gene: TRBJ2-1
v_gene: TRBV27
d_gene: TRBD1
CDR3nt: TGTGCCAGCAGTTTTGGGACAGGAGGAGATGAGCAGTTCTTC
CDR3aa: CASSFGTGGDEQFF

abundance: many
j_gene: TRBJ2-3
v_gene: TRBV20-1
d_gene: TRBD2
CDR3nt: TGCAGTGCGGGAGACTGGGCGGGAGGGACAGATACGCAGTATTTT
CDR3aa: CSAGDWAGGTDTQYF

abundance: many
j_gene: TRBJ2-1
v_gene: TRBV3-1
d_gene: .
CDR3nt: TGTGCCAGCAGCCAAGAGATGGGATGGAGGCACTCCTACAATGAGCAGTTCTTC
CDR3aa: CASSQEMGWRHSYNEQFF

abundance: many
j_gene: TRBJ1-3
v_gene: TRBV7-9
d_gene: TRBD1
CDR3nt: TGTGCCAGCAGCTCGGGACAGGGGTATGGAAACACCATATATTTT
CDR3aa: CASSSGQGYGNTIYF

abundance: many
j_gene: TRBJ1-1
v_gene: TRBV6-5
d_gene: .
CDR3nt: TGTGCCAGCCTCCCGGGGGGAGAGGGGACTGAAGCTTTCTTT
CDR3aa: CASLPGGEGTEAFF

abundance: many
j_gene: TRBJ2-3
v_gene: TRBV20-1
d_gene: .
CDR3nt: TGCAGTGGTCCCGACCGATACACAGATACGCAGTATTTT
CDR3aa: CSGPDRYTDTQYF

abundance: medium-sized
j_gene: TRBJ2-7
v_gene: TRBV7-9
d_gene: TRBD2
CDR3nt: TGTGCCAGGAAACTGGAGGGGACTAGCGGGAGTTTCAACGAGCAGTACTTC
CDR3aa: CARKLEGTSGSFNEQYF

abundance: many
j_gene: TRBJ1-3
v_gene: TRBV7-9
d_gene: .
CDR3nt: TGTGCCAGCAGCTCCGGACACGCTCTTGGAAACACCATATATTTT
CDR3aa: CASSSGHALGNTIYF

abundance: .
j_gene: TRBJ2-3
v_gene: TRBV4-2
d_gene: TRBD2
CDR3nt: TGTGCCAGCAGCCAACCACCAGCGGGAGTTAGCACAGATACGCAGTATTTT
CDR3aa: CASSQPPAGVSTDTQYF

abundance: many
j_gene: TRBJ2-5
v_gene: TRBV6-6
d_gene: TRBD2
CDR3nt: TGTGCCAGCAGTTCGGCGGGACTAGCGGGAGCCCAAGAGACCCAGTACTTC
CDR3aa: CASSSAGLAGAQETQYF

abundance: .
j_gene: TRBJ1-1
v_gene: TRBV29-1
d_gene: .
CDR3nt: TGCAGCGTGGAGGGGCCTCAGAACACTGAAGCTTTCTTT
CDR3aa: CSVEGPQNTEAFF

abundance: many
j_gene: TRBJ2-1
v_gene: TRBV7-8
d_gene: .
CDR3nt: TGTGCCAGCAGCCCGCCCGACTACAATGAGCAGTTCTTC
CDR3aa: CASSPPDYNEQFF

abundance: many
j_gene: TRBJ2-7
v_gene: TRBV7-9
d_gene: TRBD1
CDR3nt: TGTGCCAGCAGCTTAGCGGGACAGGTCTACGAGCAGTACTTC
CDR3aa: CASSLAGQVYEQYF

abundance: many
j_gene: TRBJ1-5
v_gene: TRBV20-1
d_gene: TRBD1
CDR3nt: TGCAGTGCTAGAGATGGGACAGATTTTAATCAGCCCCAGCATTTT
CDR3aa: CSARDGTDFNQPQHF

abundance: medium-sized
j_gene: TRBJ2-4
v_gene: TRBV3-1
d_gene: .
CDR3nt: TGTGCCAGCAGCCATTCCTCATTCGCGGTCAAAAACATTCAGTACTTC
CDR3aa: CASSHSSFAVKNIQYF

abundance: many
j_gene: TRBJ1-6
v_gene: TRBV11-2
d_gene: .
CDR3nt: TGTGCCAGCAGCTTAGAGTCTAGGGGAACCCTCCACTTT
CDR3aa: CASSLESRGTLHF

abundance: large
j_gene: TRBJ2-3
v_gene: TRBV11-2
d_gene: TRBD2
CDR3nt: TGTGCCAGCAGCTCAGAGGGACTAGCGGGAGGGCCGGACAACACAGATACGCAGTATTTT
CDR3aa: CASSSEGLAGGPDNTDTQYF

abundance: many
j_gene: TRBJ1-2
v_gene: TRBV5-1
d_gene: .
CDR3nt: TGCGCCAGCAGCTTGGAGGGGGGGCGCGTCTATGGCTACACCTTC
CDR3aa: CASSLEGGRVYGYTF

abundance: hyperexpanded
j_gene: TRBJ2-4
v_gene: TRBV13
d_gene: .
CDR3nt: TGTGCCAGCAGCCCGCGGATCCTAGCCAAAAACATTCAGTACTTC
CDR3aa: CASSPRILAKNIQYF

abundance: many
j_gene: TRBJ2-5
v_gene: TRBV7-2
d_gene: .
CDR3nt: TGTGCCAGCAGTCAACAGGAGGGACGTACCCAGTACTTC
CDR3aa: CASSQQEGRTQYF

abundance: many
j_gene: TRBJ1-2
v_gene: TRBV11-2
d_gene: TRBD1
CDR3nt: TGTGCCAGCAGCTCCACCCGGGACAGGGATTCGGGCGGCTACACCTTC
CDR3aa: CASSSTRDRDSGGYTF

abundance: many
j_gene: TRBJ2-7
v_gene: TRBV12-2
d_gene: .
CDR3nt: TGTGCAAGTCGCTTTCAGCGTTTTCGCGAGCAGTACTTC
CDR3aa: CASRFQRFREQYF

abundance: many
j_gene: TRBJ1-5
v_gene: TRBV7-9
d_gene: TRBD1
CDR3nt: TGTGCCAGCAGCTCCGGGACAGGGGGCAGAGATCCCAACCAGCCCCAGCATTTT
CDR3aa: CASSSGTGGRDPNQPQHF

abundance: many
j_gene: TRBJ2-1
v_gene: TRBV7-2
d_gene: TRBD2
CDR3nt: TGTGCCAGCAGCTCCCAACCTAATGGACTAGCCTACAATGAGCAGTTCTTC
CDR3aa: CASSSQPNGLAYNEQFF

abundance: many
j_gene: TRBJ2-3
v_gene: TRBV11-3
d_gene: .
CDR3nt: TGTGCCAGCAGCTCCCGCGAGGCCCAACAAACAGATACGCAGTATTTT
CDR3aa: CASSSREAQQTDTQYF

abundance: many
j_gene: TRBJ1-2
v_gene: TRBV12-3/TRBV12-4
d_gene: .
CDR3nt: TGTGCCAGCAGTTTCAGGGAAATAGAAGCTGATGGCTACACCTTC
CDR3aa: CASSFREIEADGYTF

abundance: .
j_gene: TRBJ2-1
v_gene: TRBV19
d_gene: TRBD2
CDR3nt: TGTGCCAGTAACCCGGGAGGGGGACGGGAATACAATGAGCAGTTCTTC
CDR3aa: CASNPGGGREYNEQFF

abundance: many
j_gene: TRBJ1-3
v_gene: TRBV18
d_gene: .
CDR3nt: TGTGCCAGCTCAGCTAGTCACGCAAGCTCTGGAAACACCATATATTTT
CDR3aa: CASSASHASSGNTIYF

abundance: medium-sized
j_gene: TRBJ2-7
v_gene: TRBV11-3
d_gene: .
CDR3nt: TGTGCCAGCAGCTTGGCCGGCTACGAGCAGTACTTC
CDR3aa: CASSLAGYEQYF

abundance: many
j_gene: TRBJ2-7
v_gene: TRBV7-2
d_gene: .
CDR3nt: TGTGCCAGCAGCTTAGGGCGTCCGTACGAGCAGTACTTC
CDR3aa: CASSLGRPYEQYF

abundance: medium-sized
j_gene: TRBJ2-5
v_gene: TRBV10-3
d_gene: .
CDR3nt: TGTGCCATCGCAGAAGGGACAGAGACCCAGTACTTC
CDR3aa: CAIAEGTETQYF

abundance: many
j_gene: TRBJ2-3
v_gene: TRBV2
d_gene: .
CDR3nt: TGTGCCAGCAGGAGGGACCAAATGGCAGATACGCAGTATTTT
CDR3aa: CASRRDQMADTQYF

abundance: few
j_gene: TRBJ2-1
v_gene: TRBV2
d_gene: .
CDR3nt: TGTGCCAGCACGACAGAGAACAATGAGCAGTTCTTC
CDR3aa: CASTTENNEQFF

abundance: .
j_gene: TRBJ2-3
v_gene: TRBV7-2
d_gene: TRBD2
CDR3nt: TGTGCCAGCAGCCGATTAGCGGGGGACCCAACAGATACGCAGTATTTT
CDR3aa: CASSRLAGDPTDTQYF

abundance: .
j_gene: TRBJ1-3
v_gene: TRBV19
d_gene: .
CDR3nt: TGTGCCAGTAGTATAGGTCTGAACTCTGGAAACACCATATATTTT
CDR3aa: CASSIGLNSGNTIYF

abundance: .
j_gene: TRBJ2-7
v_gene: TRBV29-1
d_gene: TRBD1
CDR3nt: TGCAGCGTCGCCTTGGGACAGGACTACGAGCAGTACTTC
CDR3aa: CSVALGQDYEQYF

abundance: many
j_gene: TRBJ2-7
v_gene: TRBV4-3
d_gene: .
CDR3nt: TGCGCCAGCAGCCAAACTCCGGCCGGGGCCTACGAGCAGTACTTC
CDR3aa: CASSQTPAGAYEQYF

abundance: once
j_gene: TRBJ1-6
v_gene: TRBV27
d_gene: .
CDR3nt: TGTGCCAGCAGACCCGCGGGGGGATATGATTCACCCCTCCACTTT
CDR3aa: CASRPAGGYDSPLHF

abundance: few
j_gene: TRBJ1-1
v_gene: TRBV5-1
d_gene: TRBD1
CDR3nt: TGCGCCAGCAGCTCGGGACAGCAGAACACTGAAGCTTTCTTT
CDR3aa: CASSSGQQNTEAFF

abundance: many
j_gene: TRBJ1-6
v_gene: TRBV4-3
d_gene: .
CDR3nt: TGCGCCAGCAGCCAAGACCTAAATAATTCACCCCTCCACTTT
CDR3aa: CASSQDLNNSPLHF

abundance: many
j_gene: TRBJ2-7
v_gene: TRBV20-1
d_gene: TRBD1
CDR3nt: TGCAGTGCCGGACAGGGGACCTACGAGCAGTACTTC
CDR3aa: CSAGQGTYEQYF

abundance: many
j_gene: TRBJ2-5
v_gene: TRBV7-2
d_gene: TRBD2
CDR3nt: TGTGCCAGCAGCTTAGCCCGTAGCGGGGGGCAAGAGACCCAGTACTTC
CDR3aa: CASSLARSGGQETQYF

abundance: many
j_gene: TRBJ2-3
v_gene: TRBV6-5
d_gene: TRBD2
CDR3nt: TGTGCCAGCAGCCTAGTCGGCGGGAGTCTCGCAGATACGCAGTATTTT
CDR3aa: CASSLVGGSLADTQYF

abundance: many
j_gene: TRBJ1-2
v_gene: TRBV14
d_gene: .
CDR3nt: TGTGCCAGCAGCCAAGGCCTGGCTGCCGGCTACACCTTC
CDR3aa: CASSQGLAAGYTF

abundance: few
j_gene: TRBJ1-1
v_gene: TRBV10-3
d_gene: TRBD1
CDR3nt: TGTGCCATCAGTGCTAGGGGGACAGAAGGGACTGAAGCTTTCTTT
CDR3aa: CAISARGTEGTEAFF

abundance: many
j_gene: TRBJ2-2
v_gene: TRBV20-1
d_gene: .
CDR3nt: TGCAGTGCTAGGCAGAACACCGGGGAGCTGTTTTTT
CDR3aa: CSARQNTGELFF

abundance: many
j_gene: TRBJ1-1
v_gene: TRBV6-5
d_gene: .
CDR3nt: TGTGCCAGCAGTTTCAGGGGAGCTGAAGCTTTCTTT
CDR3aa: CASSFRGAEAFF

abundance: many
j_gene: TRBJ1-1
v_gene: TRBV12-3/TRBV12-4
d_gene: .
CDR3nt: TGTGCCAGCAGTCTTCTCCGGACTGAAGCTTTCTTT
CDR3aa: CASSLLRTEAFF

abundance: many
j_gene: TRBJ1-3
v_gene: TRBV6-6
d_gene: TRBD1
CDR3nt: TGTGCCAGCAGTTCACAGGGGTATGGAAACACCATATATTTT
CDR3aa: CASSSQGYGNTIYF

abundance: many
j_gene: TRBJ1-3
v_gene: TRBV7-2
d_gene: .
CDR3nt: TGTGCCACCGACTCGGCTACGAACACCATATATTTT
CDR3aa: CATDSATNTIYF

abundance: .
j_gene: TRBJ1-1
v_gene: TRBV7-3
d_gene: .
CDR3nt: TGTGCCAGCAGCTTAACCCTGAACACTGAAGCTTTCTTT
CDR3aa: CASSLTLNTEAFF